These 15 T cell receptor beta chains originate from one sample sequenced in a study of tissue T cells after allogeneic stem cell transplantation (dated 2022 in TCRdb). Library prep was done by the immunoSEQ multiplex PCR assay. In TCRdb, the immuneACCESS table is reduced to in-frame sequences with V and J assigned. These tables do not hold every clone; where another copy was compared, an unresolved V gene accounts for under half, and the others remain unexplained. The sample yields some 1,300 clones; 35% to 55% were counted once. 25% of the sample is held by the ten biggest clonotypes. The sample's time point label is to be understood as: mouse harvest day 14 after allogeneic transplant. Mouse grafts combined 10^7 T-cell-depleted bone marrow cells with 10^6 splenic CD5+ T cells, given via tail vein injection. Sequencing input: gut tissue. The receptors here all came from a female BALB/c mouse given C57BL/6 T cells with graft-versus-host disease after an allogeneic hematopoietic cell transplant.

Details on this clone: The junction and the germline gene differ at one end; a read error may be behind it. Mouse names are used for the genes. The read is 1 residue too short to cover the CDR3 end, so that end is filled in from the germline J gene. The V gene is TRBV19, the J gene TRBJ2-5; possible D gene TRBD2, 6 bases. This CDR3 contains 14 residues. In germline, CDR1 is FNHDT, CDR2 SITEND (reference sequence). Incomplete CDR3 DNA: TGTGCCAGCAGTATCTGGGGCTACCAAGACATCCAGTAC. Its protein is CASSIWGYQDIQY. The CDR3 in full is CASSIWGYQDIQYF.

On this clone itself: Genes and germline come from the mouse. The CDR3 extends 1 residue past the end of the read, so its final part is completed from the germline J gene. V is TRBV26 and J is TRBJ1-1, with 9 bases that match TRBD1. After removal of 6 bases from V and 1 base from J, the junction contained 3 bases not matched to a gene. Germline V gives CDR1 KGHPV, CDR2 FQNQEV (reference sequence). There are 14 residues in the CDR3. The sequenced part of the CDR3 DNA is TGTGCCAGCAGCCGGGACAGGGAAAACACAGAAGTCTTC. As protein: CASSRDRENTEVF. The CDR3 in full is CASSRDRENTEVFF.

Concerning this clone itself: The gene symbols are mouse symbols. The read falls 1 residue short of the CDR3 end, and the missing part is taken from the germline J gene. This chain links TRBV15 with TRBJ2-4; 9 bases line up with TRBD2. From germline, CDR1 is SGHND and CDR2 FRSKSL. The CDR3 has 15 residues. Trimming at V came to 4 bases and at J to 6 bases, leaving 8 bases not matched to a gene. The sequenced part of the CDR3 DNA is TGTGCCAGCAGTTGGGCCGGGACTGGGATGAACACCTTGTAC. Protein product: CASSWAGTGMNTLY. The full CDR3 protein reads CASSWAGTGMNTLYF.

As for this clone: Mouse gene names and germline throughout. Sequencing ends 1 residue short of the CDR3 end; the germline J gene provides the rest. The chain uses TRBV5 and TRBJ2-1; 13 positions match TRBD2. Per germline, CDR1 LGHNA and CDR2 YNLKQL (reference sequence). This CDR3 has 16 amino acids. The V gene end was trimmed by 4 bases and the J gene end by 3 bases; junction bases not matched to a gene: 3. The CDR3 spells CASSPRDWGGYAEQFF. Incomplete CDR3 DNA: TGTGCCAGCAGCCCTCGGGACTGGGGGGGCTATGCTGAGCAGTTC.

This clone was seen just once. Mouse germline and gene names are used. The CDR3 sequence is CASSLSANTEVFF. The covered CDR3 bases are TGTGCCAGCAGTCTGTCTGCAAACACAGAAGTCTTC. The chain combines TRBV26 with TRBJ1-1; D is undetermined. The read stops 1 residue short of the end of the CDR3; the missing end is completed from the germline J gene. Trimming shortened V by 0 bases and J by 0 bases, and 2 bases separated the two germline ends. Per the germline V gene, CDR1 is KGHPV and CDR2 is FQNQEV (reference sequence). This CDR3 is 13 amino acids long.

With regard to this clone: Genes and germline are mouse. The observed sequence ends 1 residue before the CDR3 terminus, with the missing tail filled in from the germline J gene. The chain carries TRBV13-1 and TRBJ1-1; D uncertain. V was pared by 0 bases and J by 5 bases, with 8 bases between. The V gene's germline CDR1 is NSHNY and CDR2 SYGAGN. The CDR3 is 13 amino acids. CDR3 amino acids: CASSDAAQTEVFF. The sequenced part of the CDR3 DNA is TGTGCCAGCAGTGATGCAGCCCAGACAGAAGTCTTC.

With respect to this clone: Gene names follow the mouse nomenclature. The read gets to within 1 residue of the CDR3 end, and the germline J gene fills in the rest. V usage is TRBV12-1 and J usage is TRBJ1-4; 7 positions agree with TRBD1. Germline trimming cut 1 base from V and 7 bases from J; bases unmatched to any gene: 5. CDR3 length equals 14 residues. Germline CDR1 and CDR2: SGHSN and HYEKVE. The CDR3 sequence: CASSLRGRSERLFF. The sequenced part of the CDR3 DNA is TGTGCCAGCTCTCTGAGGGGGCGAAGCGAAAGATTATTT.

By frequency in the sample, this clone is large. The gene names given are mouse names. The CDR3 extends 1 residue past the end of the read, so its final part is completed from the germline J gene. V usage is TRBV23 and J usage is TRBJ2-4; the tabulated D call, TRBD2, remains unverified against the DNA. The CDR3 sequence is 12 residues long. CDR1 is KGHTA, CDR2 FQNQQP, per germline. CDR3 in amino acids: CSSSPSQNTLYF. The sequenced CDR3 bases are TGCTCCAGCAGTCCTAGTCAAAACACCTTGTAC.

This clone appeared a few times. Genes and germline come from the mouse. CDR3 bases read: TGTGCCAGCAGTCTGTCGCGGGTGATGTCCAACGAAAGATTATTT. This translates into CASSLSRVMSNERLF. The full CDR3 sequence reads CASSLSRVMSNERLFF. The chain employs TRBV26 and TRBJ1-4; no clear D. The CDR3 goes on 1 residue after the read ends, and that part is filled in from the germline J gene. The germline CDR1 and CDR2 sequences are KGHPV and FQNQEV (reference sequence). The V end was cut by 0 bases, the J end by 2 bases, with 10 bases between. CDR3 length: 16 residues.

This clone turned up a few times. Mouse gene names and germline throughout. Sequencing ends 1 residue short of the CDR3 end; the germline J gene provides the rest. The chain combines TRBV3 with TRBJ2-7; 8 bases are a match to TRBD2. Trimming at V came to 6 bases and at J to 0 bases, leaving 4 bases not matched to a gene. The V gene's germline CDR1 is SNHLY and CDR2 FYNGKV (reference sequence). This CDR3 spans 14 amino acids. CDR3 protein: CASSRLGSSYEQYF. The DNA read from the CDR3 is TGTGCCAGCAGTCGACTGGGGAGCTCCTATGAACAGTAC.

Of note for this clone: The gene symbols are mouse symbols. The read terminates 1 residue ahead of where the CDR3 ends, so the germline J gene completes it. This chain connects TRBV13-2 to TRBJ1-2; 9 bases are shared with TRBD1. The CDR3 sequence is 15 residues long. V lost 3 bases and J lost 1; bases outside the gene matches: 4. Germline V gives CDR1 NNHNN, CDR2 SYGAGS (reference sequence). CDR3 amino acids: CASGAPGQGNSDYTF. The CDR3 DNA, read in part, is TGTGCCAGCGGTGCTCCGGGACAGGGAAACTCCGACTACACC.

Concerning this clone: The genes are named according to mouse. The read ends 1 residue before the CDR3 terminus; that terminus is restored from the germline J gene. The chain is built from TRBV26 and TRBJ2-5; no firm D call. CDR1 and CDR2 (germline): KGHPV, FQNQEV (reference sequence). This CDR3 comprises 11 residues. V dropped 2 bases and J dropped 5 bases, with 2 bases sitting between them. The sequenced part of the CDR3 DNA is TGTGCCAGCAGTCTGGCAGACACCCAGTAC. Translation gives CASSLADTQY. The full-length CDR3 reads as CASSLADTQYF.

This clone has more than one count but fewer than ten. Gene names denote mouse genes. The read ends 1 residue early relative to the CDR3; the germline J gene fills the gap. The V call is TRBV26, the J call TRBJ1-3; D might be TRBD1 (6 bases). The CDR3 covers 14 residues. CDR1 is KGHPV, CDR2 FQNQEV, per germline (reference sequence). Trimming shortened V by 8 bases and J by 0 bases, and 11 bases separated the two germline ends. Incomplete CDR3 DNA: TGTGCCAGCGCCCGGGACATTTCTGGAAATACGCTCTAT. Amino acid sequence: CASARDISGNTLY. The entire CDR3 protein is CASARDISGNTLYF.

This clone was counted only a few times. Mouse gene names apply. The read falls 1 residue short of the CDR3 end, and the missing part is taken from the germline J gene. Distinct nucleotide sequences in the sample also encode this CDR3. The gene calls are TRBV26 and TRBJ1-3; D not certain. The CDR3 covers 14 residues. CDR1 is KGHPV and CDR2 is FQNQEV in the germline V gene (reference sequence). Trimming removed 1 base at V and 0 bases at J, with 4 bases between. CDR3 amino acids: CASSLLDSGNTLYF. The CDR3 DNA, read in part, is TGTGCCAGCAGTCTGTTAGATTCTGGAAATACGCTCTAT.

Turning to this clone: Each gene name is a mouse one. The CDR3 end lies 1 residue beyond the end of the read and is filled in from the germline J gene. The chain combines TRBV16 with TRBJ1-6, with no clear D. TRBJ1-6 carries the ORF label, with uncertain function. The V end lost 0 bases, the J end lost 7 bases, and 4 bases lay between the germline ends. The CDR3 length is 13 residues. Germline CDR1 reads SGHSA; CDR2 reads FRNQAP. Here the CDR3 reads CASSLERNSPLYF. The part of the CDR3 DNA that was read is TGTGCAAGCAGCTTAGAGCGGAATTCGCCCCTCTAC.